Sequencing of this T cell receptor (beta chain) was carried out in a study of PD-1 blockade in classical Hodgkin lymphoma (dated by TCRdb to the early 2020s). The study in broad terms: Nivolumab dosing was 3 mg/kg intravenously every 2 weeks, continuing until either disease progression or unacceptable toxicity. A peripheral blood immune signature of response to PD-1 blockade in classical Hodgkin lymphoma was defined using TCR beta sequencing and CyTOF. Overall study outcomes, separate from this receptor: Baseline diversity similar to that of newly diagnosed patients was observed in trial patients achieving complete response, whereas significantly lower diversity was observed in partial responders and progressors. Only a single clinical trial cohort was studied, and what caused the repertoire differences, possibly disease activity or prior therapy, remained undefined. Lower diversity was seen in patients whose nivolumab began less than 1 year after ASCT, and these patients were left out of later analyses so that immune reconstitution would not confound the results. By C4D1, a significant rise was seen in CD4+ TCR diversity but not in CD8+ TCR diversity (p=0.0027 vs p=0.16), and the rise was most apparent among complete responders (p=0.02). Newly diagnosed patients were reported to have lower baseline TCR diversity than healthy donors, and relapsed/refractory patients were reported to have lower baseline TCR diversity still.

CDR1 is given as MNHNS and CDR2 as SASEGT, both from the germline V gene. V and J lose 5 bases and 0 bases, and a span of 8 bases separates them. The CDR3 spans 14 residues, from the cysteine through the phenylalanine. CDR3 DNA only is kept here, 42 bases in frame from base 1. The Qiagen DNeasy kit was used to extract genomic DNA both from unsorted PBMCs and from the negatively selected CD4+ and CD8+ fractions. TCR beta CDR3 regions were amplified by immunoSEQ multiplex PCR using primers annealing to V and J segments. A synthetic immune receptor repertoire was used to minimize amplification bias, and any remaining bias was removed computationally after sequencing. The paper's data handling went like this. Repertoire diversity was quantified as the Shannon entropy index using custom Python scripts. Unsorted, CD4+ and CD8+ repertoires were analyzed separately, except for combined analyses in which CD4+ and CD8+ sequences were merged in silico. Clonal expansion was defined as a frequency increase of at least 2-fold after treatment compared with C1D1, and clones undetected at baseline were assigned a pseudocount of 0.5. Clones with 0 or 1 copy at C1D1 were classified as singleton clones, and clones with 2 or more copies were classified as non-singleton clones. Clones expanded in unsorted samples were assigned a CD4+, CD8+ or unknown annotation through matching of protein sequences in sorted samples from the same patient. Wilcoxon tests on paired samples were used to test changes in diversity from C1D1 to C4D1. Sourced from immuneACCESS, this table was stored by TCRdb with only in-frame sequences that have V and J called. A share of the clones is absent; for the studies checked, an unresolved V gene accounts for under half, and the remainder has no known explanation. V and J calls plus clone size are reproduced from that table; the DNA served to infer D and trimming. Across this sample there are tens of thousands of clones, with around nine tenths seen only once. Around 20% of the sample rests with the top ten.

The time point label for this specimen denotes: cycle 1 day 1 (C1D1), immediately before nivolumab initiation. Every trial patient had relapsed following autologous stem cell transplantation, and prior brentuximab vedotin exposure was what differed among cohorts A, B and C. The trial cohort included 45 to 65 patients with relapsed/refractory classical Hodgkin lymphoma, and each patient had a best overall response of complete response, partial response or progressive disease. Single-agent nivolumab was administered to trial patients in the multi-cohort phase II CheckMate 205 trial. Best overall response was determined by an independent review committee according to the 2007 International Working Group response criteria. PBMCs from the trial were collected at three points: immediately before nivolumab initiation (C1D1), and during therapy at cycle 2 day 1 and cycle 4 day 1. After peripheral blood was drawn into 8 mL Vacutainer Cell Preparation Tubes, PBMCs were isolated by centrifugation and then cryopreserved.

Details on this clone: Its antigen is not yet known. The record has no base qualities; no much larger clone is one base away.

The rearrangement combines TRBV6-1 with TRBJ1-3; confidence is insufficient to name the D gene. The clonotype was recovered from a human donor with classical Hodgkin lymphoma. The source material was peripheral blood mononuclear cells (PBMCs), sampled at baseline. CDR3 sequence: CASSNWDSGNTIYF. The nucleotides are TGTGCCAGCAGTAATTGGGACTCTGGAAACACCATATATTTT.